Sequencing of this T cell receptor (beta chain) was carried out in a study of blood T cell repertoires in COVID-19. Study at large: COVID-19 samples collected from the United States, Italy and Spain covered acute and convalescent phases. The cDNA or gDNA used as material had been derived from T cells, B-cell-depleted T cells, or PBMCs.

The authors' processing: Amplified reference gene primers provided the basis for estimating nucleated cell counts. Sequencing used immunoSEQ multiplex PCR; TCRdb keeps in-frame clones, though not all of them. V and J calls and clone size are as listed in that table; D and trimming were resolved from the DNA. This table holds 25,000 to 30,000 clones, around 89% found once. CDR3 length equals 14 residues. Germline assignment: CDR1 MNHEY and CDR2 SVGAGI. V was pared by 8 bases and J by 4 bases, with 6 bases of the junction left unmatched. Sequencing was done on a sample of peripheral blood. This receptor was obtained from a human donor in a cohort sampled during active COVID-19. The rearrangement uses TRBV6-5 and TRBJ2-2, with 8 bases aligning to TRBD1. CDR3 amino acids: CASVRDRITGELFF. As DNA, the CDR3 is TGTGCCAGCGTCCGGGACAGGATCACCGGGGAGCTGTTTTTT.